This TCR beta chain is drawn from a study of T cells expressing NK-cell markers. Study in general: Repertoire data for TCR beta were derived from sorted T cells (CD3+CD56+NKG2C+, CD3+CD56+NKG2C- and CD3+CD56-NKG2C+). Points from the study as a whole: The CD3+CD56-NKG2C+ fraction of a handful of donors was also led by these clonotypes.

Points on this clonotype: What it binds is not known.

UMI-tagged 5'RACE template switching yielded the TCR beta cDNA. TCRdb reprocessed the 5' RACE reads, with one entry per CDR3 protein and no DNA. The table gives 350,000 to 400,000 distinct CDR3 sequences; the top ten clones make up about 11% of it. There are 13 residues in the CDR3. Material for sequencing was blood T cells: a sorted CD56 or NKG2C T cell subset, CD4+ or CD8+ T cells, or bulk PBMC T cells (not recorded which). This clonotype originated in a woman in her forties or fifties in good health. The J gene is TRBJ2-5, the V gene TRBV12-3 or TRBV12-4; lacking DNA, the TRBD2 call made by TCRdb goes unchecked. CDR3: CASSGLTAETQYF.